Sequencing of this TCR beta chain was carried out in a study of radiation and T cells in renal cell carcinoma. For the study at large: Nephrectomy followed 15 Gy stereotactic body radiation by 4 weeks.

In germline, CDR1 is SGDLS, CDR2 YYNGEE. This CDR3 region has 11 residues. V was trimmed by 4 bases and J by 10 bases, leaving 9 bases between them. The assay was immunoSEQ multiplex PCR, and TCRdb's table has in-frame clones only and misses some. The repertoire holds approximately 150,000 clones, with 83% as singletons. As to time point: baseline pretreatment blood. Treatment defined: 15 Gy SBRT to primary tumor, nephrectomy 4 weeks later. Blood was sampled at baseline, 2 weeks and 4 weeks after SBRT. Clear cell pathology was present in this patient's renal cell carcinoma. The receptor's source is a woman in her fifties or sixties with renal cell carcinoma. The sequencing here drew on blood, taken from a patient whose treatment included radiotherapy and nephrectomy. The V gene is TRBV9, the J gene TRBJ2-1; D perhaps matches TRBD1 (6 bases). The CDR3 region is CASSYGTEQFF. CDR3 in DNA: TGTGCCAGCAGCTACGGGACAGAGCAGTTCTTC.